The 10 T cell receptor beta chains presented below share a single source sample, sequenced in a study of T cell responses to AZD1222 COVID-19 vaccine. TCRdb keeps only in-frame clones here, not all; method: immunoSEQ multiplex PCR. The sample lists about 130,000 clones; 87% were seen once. Specimen: peripheral blood, collected on day 0 of AZD1222 vaccination. The source of these receptors is an adult in good health.

The chain couples TRBV19 to TRBJ1-2; 7 bases line up with TRBD1. V was clipped by 5 bases and J by 4 bases; unmatched bases: 4. The V gene's germline CDR1 is LNHDA and CDR2 SQIVND (reference sequence). The CDR3 runs 13 residues. CDR3 amino acids: CASSPGGVYGYTF. In DNA, the CDR3 is TGTGCCAGTAGTCCAGGGGGGGTCTATGGCTACACCTTC.

The chain employs TRBV2 and TRBJ1-6, with D possibly TRBD1 on 5 matching bases. Trimming removed 11 bases at V and 0 bases at J, with 11 bases between. Germline CDR1 and CDR2: SNHLY and FYNNEI. The CDR3 has 14 residues. The CDR3 nucleotides read TGTGCCGGGGGAGCAAGCTCCTATAATTCACCCCTCCACTTT. This gives the protein CAGGASSYNSPLHF.

This chain connects TRBV9 to TRBJ2-1; D may be TRBD2 (5 bases). CDR1 and CDR2 from the germline V gene are SGDLS and YYNGEE. The V end lost 0 bases, the J end lost 9 bases, and 13 bases lay between the germline ends. CDR3 length: 14 amino acids. The CDR3, as DNA: TGTGCCAGCAGCGTAGAGGCAGGCCGGGGTGAGCAGTTCTTC. This translates into CASSVEAGRGEQFF.

This clone appeared a single time. The rearrangement joins TRBV6-6 to TRBJ2-7; no clear D gene. The V gene's germline CDR1 is MNHNY and CDR2 SVGAGI (reference sequence). The V gene lost 6 bases and the J gene lost 4 bases, with 7 bases spanning the gap. The CDR3 sequence is 11 residues long. CDR3: CASSIRYEQYF. CDR3 DNA sequence: TGTGCCAGCAGCATCCGATACGAGCAGTACTTC.

The V and J genes are TRBV30 and TRBJ2-7, with D possibly being TRBD2 (6 bases). Germline CDR1 is GTSNPN and CDR2 is SVGIG (reference sequence). V shed 0 bases and J shed 3 bases, with 9 bases lying between them. The CDR3 sequence is 13 residues long. The CDR3 spells CAWSVLADYEQYF. The CDR3 DNA sequence: TGTGCCTGGAGTGTACTAGCCGACTACGAGCAGTACTTC.

This clone was picked up one time. V gene TRBV5-1 combines with J gene TRBJ1-1; D gene uncertain. Trimming removed 3 bases at V and 4 bases at J, with 13 bases between. The CDR3 totals 14 residues. CDR1 and CDR2 (germline): SGHRS, YFSETQ. Here the CDR3 reads CASSSAGSGTEAFF. CDR3 sequence (DNA): TGCGCCAGCAGCTCGGCAGGTAGTGGCACTGAAGCTTTCTTT. Looking up the rest from reference TRBV5-1 and TRBJ1-1 gives the full variable domain: KAGVTQTPRYLIKTRGQQVTLSCSPISGHRSVSWYQQTPGQGLQFLFEYFSETQRNKGNFPGRFSGRQFSNSRSEMNVSTLELGDSALYLCASSSAGSGTEAFFGQGTRLTVV.

The J gene is TRBJ1-6, the V gene TRBV4-3; D unresolved. CDR3 size: 18 residues. Germline lookup yields CDR1 LGHNA and CDR2 YSLEER. V shed 0 bases and J shed 7 bases, with 19 bases lying between them. The CDR3 loop reads CASSQDLGGNYENSPLHF. DNA for the CDR3: TGCGCCAGCAGCCAAGATTTAGGAGGGAACTATGAGAATTCACCCCTCCACTTT.

V is TRBV4-1 and J is TRBJ2-7, with D unresolved. Germline assignment: CDR1 MGHRA and CDR2 YSYEKL. Deletions cut 2 bases from V and 1 base from J, with 6 bases between. The CDR3 runs to 13 residues. The CDR3 DNA reads TGCGCCAGCAGCCAACAGAGGTCCTACGAGCAGTACTTC. Protein sequence: CASSQQRSYEQYF.

This chain links TRBV19 with TRBJ1-2; tentatively, D is TRBD1 (5 bases). Germline-derived CDR1 and CDR2 are LNHDA and SQIVND (reference sequence). Trimming took off 2 bases at V and 6 bases at J, with 7 bases between the two ends. CDR3 length: 12 amino acids. CDR3 DNA: TGTGCCAGTAGTATACCGGGGGATGGCTACACCTTC. This sequence encodes CASSIPGDGYTF. The variable domain in full, completed from reference TRBV19 and TRBJ1-2, reads DGGITQSPKYLFRKEGQNVTLSCEQNLNHDAMYWYRQDPGQGLRLIYYSQIVNDFQKGDIAEGYSVSREKKESFPLTVTSAQKNPTAFYLCASSIPGDGYTFGSGTRLTVV.

This chain connects TRBV12-3 or TRBV12-4 to TRBJ1-2, with 8 bases that match TRBD1. Trimming cost V 5 bases and J 6 bases; bases outside gene matches: 5. The CDR3 totals 13 residues. The CDR3 reads CASSADRGNGYTF. CDR3 sequence (DNA): TGTGCCAGCAGTGCCGACAGGGGCAATGGCTACACCTTC.